This TCR beta chain was sequenced during a study of long-term antiretroviral therapy in people with HIV. This clone has only one observation. Antigen: not known. Whole-study findings and limits: The repertoire was dominated at all time points by clones expanded before ART. Older ART regimens may have been in use when blood was drawn between the mid-2000s and the late 2010s. Repertoires in HIV (unlike those of controls) had narrower CDR3 length ranges.

HIV-positive participants all received treatment in the United States. Sequencing relied on immunoSEQ assay v3.0, run at survey level. Profiling relied on immunoSEQ multiplex PCR, and the TCRdb table lists in-frame clones only, not all of them. Of nearly 30,000 clones in the sample, more than 80% were seen once. This CDR3 comprises 13 residues. The germline V gene encodes CDR1 GTSNPN and CDR2 SVGIG (reference sequence). V lost 0 bases to trimming and J lost 13 bases, with 19 bases between them. This receptor was taken from a man aged 50 to 59 with HIV. The chain links TRBV30 to TRBJ2-7; the D gene is possibly TRBD1 (5 bases). The sequences come from unsorted PBMCs, collected 3.2 years before starting antiretroviral therapy. This CDR3 is CAWSVHWKGLPYF. As DNA, the CDR3 is TGTGCCTGGAGTGTACACTGGAAGGGGCTACCATACTTC.